Shown below are 32 T cell receptor beta chains from a single sample sequenced in a study of response to subunit inactivated influenza vaccine. TCRdb reprocessed the RT-PCR reads via MiXCR and lists one record per CDR3 protein. The repertoire consists of 450,000 to 700,000 distinct CDR3 sequences, with around 15% occurring once and the leading ten covering 11%. This material consisted of PBMCs from blood, taken 12 days after vaccination. These receptors all come from a man aged 45 to 65 who received an inactivated influenza vaccine.

The gene calls are TRBV20-1 and TRBJ2-6; D is unresolved. CDR3 size: 15 residues. V gave up 3 bases and J gave up 4 bases, with 13 bases separating them. Germline loops: CDR1 DFQATT, CDR2 SNEGSKA (reference sequence). CDR3 protein: CSASDGSYGANVLTF. The CDR3 DNA sequence: TGCAGTGCTAGCGACGGATCGTACGGGGCCAACGTCCTGACTTTC.

The table lists this clonotype with many counts. The V and J genes are TRBV15 and TRBJ2-2; D may be TRBD1 (5 bases). Germline V gene lookup returns CDR1 LNHNV and CDR2 YYDKDF (reference sequence). CDR3 length: 16 residues. Trimming took 0 bases from V and 0 from J, leaving 8 bases between them. The CDR3 DNA is TGTGCCACCAGCAGAGATCAGGGTTCGAACACCGGGGAGCTGTTTTTT. This translates into CATSRDQGSNTGELFF.

This clonotype has a handful of counts. This rearrangement joins TRBV5-1 to TRBJ1-2, with D unresolved. This CDR3 has 15 residues. Per the germline V gene, CDR1 is SGHRS and CDR2 is YFSETQ. V dropped 2 bases and J dropped 4 bases, with 15 bases sitting between them. The CDR3 region has the DNA TGCGCCAGCAGCTTATCCGACCCCGGCACCTATGGCTACACCTTC. It yields the protein CASSLSDPGTYGYTF.

This clonotype was counted between two and nine times. As DNA, the CDR3 is TGCAGTGCTGGGAGGGGTGAGCAGTTCTTC. Encoded protein: CSAGRGEQFF. The chain carries TRBV20-1 and TRBJ2-1; 7 bases fit TRBD2. From germline, CDR1 is DFQATT and CDR2 SNEGSKA (reference sequence). The length of the CDR3 is 10 residues. V dropped 5 bases and J dropped 9; count of bases not matched to a gene: 1.

The V gene is TRBV12-3 or TRBV12-4, the J gene TRBJ1-2; 9 bases are shared with TRBD1. The CDR3 spans 16 residues. V lost 5 bases and J lost 6; bases outside the gene matches: 13. This CDR3 is CASSRPGQGNVDGYTF. DNA of the CDR3: TGTGCCAGCAGTCGACCGGGACAGGGCAATGTAGATGGCTACACCTTC.

This sequence joins TRBV6-2 or TRBV6-3 and TRBJ2-3; 7 positions match TRBD1. The trim removed 6 bases at V and 0 bases at J, leaving 6 bases unmatched. The CDR3 length is 15 residues. Looked up from germline, CDR1 is MNHEY and CDR2 is SVGEGT. Here the CDR3 reads CASSENRGSTDTQYF. As DNA, the CDR3 is TGTGCCAGCAGCGAGAACAGGGGAAGCACAGATACGCAGTATTTT.

This clonotype was picked up a small number of times. The rearrangement joins TRBV15 to TRBJ2-3; D uncertain. CDR1 LNHNV and CDR2 YYDKDF come from the germline V gene (reference sequence). The CDR3 extends over 14 amino acids. The V end was cut by 0 bases, the J end by 3 bases, with 7 bases between. The CDR3 spells CATSRDPGTDTQYF. CDR3 nucleotides: TGTGCCACCAGCAGAGATCCTGGAACAGATACGCAGTATTTT.

This clonotype has more than one count but fewer than ten. The chain uses TRBV7-2 and TRBJ2-1, with D possibly matching TRBD1 (6 bases). With 5 bases removed from V and 4 bases from J, the gap between germline ends came to 18 bases. Germline V gene data show CDR1 as SGHTA and CDR2 as FQGNSA. The CDR3 length is 16 residues. The CDR3 DNA is TGTGCCAGCAGCCCTCTGACAAGGACAGAGTACAATGAGCAGTTCTTC. Translated: CASSPLTRTEYNEQFF.

This clonotype was observed many times. The chain is built from TRBV12-3 or TRBV12-4 and TRBJ1-5, with D possibly matching TRBD1 (6 bases). Trimming took 6 bases from V and 2 from J, leaving 14 bases between them. The length of the CDR3 is 15 residues. The CDR3 DNA reads as TGTGCCAGCAGCCGGGGGGGCGGTGGCAATCAGCCCCAGCATTTT. It encodes CASSRGGGGNQPQHF.

The CDR3 DNA sequence: TGCGCCAGCAGCCCCCTCGCTAGCGGAACCTACGAGCAGTACTTC. Residues: CASSPLASGTYEQYF. The rearrangement links TRBV5-1 to TRBJ2-7; 7 bases match TRBD2. The CDR3 has 15 residues. V shed 4 bases and J 2 bases; nucleotides not matched to a gene: 9. Germline V gene data show CDR1 as SGHRS and CDR2 as YFSETQ.

The chain combines TRBV28 with TRBJ1-5; D might be TRBD1 (6 bases). V shed 5 bases and J shed 6 bases, with 8 bases lying between them. The germline CDR1 and CDR2 sequences are MDHEN and SYDVKM. This CDR3 is 12 amino acids long. CDR3 bases: TGTGCCAGCAGTAACAGGGTTCAGCCCCAGCATTTT. Translation: CASSNRVQPQHF.

The chain combines TRBV7-9 with TRBJ1-6; D unresolved. V was shortened by 3 bases and J by 8 bases, with 14 bases between the two germline ends. This CDR3 has 15 amino acids. Germline V gene sequence: CDR1 SEHNR, CDR2 FQNEAQ (reference sequence). The CDR3 DNA sequence: TGTGCCAGCAGCTTTTTGGGAGCCAAGGATTCACCCCTCCACTTT. Residues: CASSFLGAKDSPLHF.

This clonotype occurred many times. J is TRBJ1-2 and V is TRBV28, with no clear D. With 1 base removed from V and 4 bases from J, the gap between germline ends came to 10 bases. The germline gives CDR1 MDHEN, CDR2 SYDVKM. This CDR3 has 14 amino acids. The CDR3 DNA sequence: TGTGCCAGCAGTTTATCACCGGGAATCTATGGCTACACCTTC. It is translated as CASSLSPGIYGYTF.

Many counts were recorded for this clonotype. The V and J genes are TRBV4-2 and TRBJ2-5; D uncertain. The CDR3 spans 14 residues. CDR1 is LGHNA, CDR2 YNFKEQ, per germline. V was pared by 2 bases and J by 3 bases, with 10 bases between. In DNA, the CDR3 is TGTGCCAGCAGCCAATCGCCCGGTAAAGAGACCCAGTACTTC. This translates into CASSQSPGKETQYF.

The rearrangement joins TRBV7-2 to TRBJ2-1, with 9 bases that match TRBD2. V gave up 2 bases and J gave up 11 bases; unmatched junction bases: 13. The V gene's germline CDR1 is SGHTA and CDR2 FQGNSA. This CDR3 contains 16 residues. In DNA form, the CDR3 reads TGTGCCAGCAGCTTACTTTCGGCTAGCGGGAAGGTTAAGCAGTTCTTC. Protein sequence: CASSLLSASGKVKQFF.

J is TRBJ2-7 and V is TRBV28, with 8 bases that match TRBD2. CDR3 length: 14 amino acids. CDR1 MDHEN and CDR2 SYDVKM come from the germline V gene. V lost 5 bases to trimming and J lost 1 base; unmatched junction nucleotides: 4. This CDR3 is CASSTSGGSYEQYF. Here the CDR3 DNA reads TGTGCCAGCAGTACTAGCGGTGGGTCCTACGAGCAGTACTTC.

The chain recombines TRBV7-2 with TRBJ1-3, with 8 nucleotides matching TRBD1. The CDR3 totals 15 residues. Germline V gene lookup returns CDR1 SGHTA and CDR2 FQGNSA. Trimming removed 5 bases from V and 0 bases from J; junction bases left unmatched: 3. In nucleotides, the CDR3 is TGTGCCAGCAGCATAACAGGGGGCTCTGGAAACACCATATATTTT. It is translated as CASSITGGSGNTIYF.

The chain has TRBV12-3 or TRBV12-4 and TRBJ1-5; D remains unclear. The CDR3 loop spans 14 amino acids. Trimming pared 6 bases from V and 2 bases from J, leaving 11 bases between. DNA for the CDR3: TGTGCCAGCAGATACCGGGCCGGCAATCAGCCCCAGCATTTT. It yields the protein CASRYRAGNQPQHF.

The chain carries TRBV27 and TRBJ2-7, with D possibly called TRBD1 or TRBD2 (5 bases each). The CDR3 sequence is 17 residues long. Germline CDR1 is MNHEY and CDR2 is SMNVEV (reference sequence). Trimming stripped 7 bases from V and 2 bases from J, with 24 bases between. The CDR3 bases are TGTGCCAGCACCTTGGGGGTAGAGCTAACCTATCCCTACGAGCAGTACTTC. Residues: CASTLGVELTYPYEQYF.

The chain uses TRBV20-1 and TRBJ1-5; TRBD1 might be the D (5 bases). V dropped 3 bases and J dropped 6 bases, with 9 bases sitting between them. Per the germline V gene, CDR1 is DFQATT and CDR2 is SNEGSKA (reference sequence). The CDR3 consists of 12 residues. This CDR3 is CSARSGTQPQHF. CDR3 coding DNA: TGCAGTGCTAGGTCTGGGACTCAGCCCCAGCATTTT.

The rearrangement joins TRBV9 to TRBJ1-1; unclear D gene. The germline CDR1 and CDR2 sequences are SGDLS and YYNGEE. V was cut by 7 bases and J by 2 bases, with 12 bases left in between. The CDR3 totals 13 residues. The CDR3 nucleotides read TGTGCCAGCGCTCGGTCTCCTAACACTGAAGCTTTCTTT. The encoded protein is CASARSPNTEAFF.

CDR3 sequence: CASFQGGRLKETQYF. CDR3 DNA sequence: TGTGCCAGCTTCCAGGGAGGTCGGTTGAAAGAGACCCAGTACTTC. The chain joins TRBV28 to TRBJ2-5; D is possibly TRBD2 (6 bases). This CDR3 comprises 15 residues. Germline V CDR1 and CDR2: MDHEN, SYDVKM. The V gene lost 8 bases and the J gene lost 3 bases, with 19 bases spanning the gap.

The chain employs TRBV12-3 or TRBV12-4 and TRBJ1-6; perhaps TRBD1 as D (5 bases). CDR3 length: 15 amino acids. V was pared by 5 bases and J by 5 bases, with 13 bases between. This CDR3 reads CASSLGEYHNSPLHF. CDR3 nucleotide sequence: TGTGCCAGCAGTCTAGGGGAGTACCATAATTCACCCCTCCACTTT.

At least ten counts were recorded for this clonotype. This chain connects TRBV5-1 to TRBJ1-6; 7 bases agree with TRBD1. Per germline, CDR1 SGHRS and CDR2 YFSETQ. With V trimmed by 4 bases and J by 3 bases, 4 bases remained unmatched. The CDR3 length is 15 residues. The CDR3 loop reads CASSKGQIYNSPLHF. The CDR3 nucleotides are TGCGCCAGCAGCAAGGGACAGATCTATAATTCACCCCTCCACTTT.

As for this clonotype: Mismatch with germline at one junction end may stem from a read error. The gene calls are TRBV5-1 and TRBJ2-2; a weak D match, TRBD1 (6 bases). This CDR3 contains 17 residues. CDR1 is SGHRS and CDR2 is YFSETQ in the germline V gene. CDR3 amino acids: CASSFVTGAANTRELFF. Written as DNA, the CDR3 is TGCGCCAGCAGCTTTGTGACAGGCGCCGCGAACACCCGGGAGCTGTTTTTT.

This sequence joins TRBV25-1 and TRBJ2-7, with 7 bases lining up with TRBD1. The CDR3 extends over 14 amino acids. The J segment lost 6 bases and the V segment lost 2 bases, leaving 7 bases of the junction unmatched. CDR1 is MGHDK, CDR2 SYGVNS, per germline. Here the CDR3 reads CASSEPGTVREQYF. CDR3 DNA: TGTGCCAGCAGTGAACCCGGGACAGTCCGCGAGCAGTACTTC.

The chain has TRBV10-3 and TRBJ2-1; 7 bases agree with TRBD1. Germline CDR1 and CDR2: ENHRY and SYGVKD. After removal of 11 bases from V and 5 bases from J, the junction contained 12 bases not matched to a gene. This CDR3 has 14 amino acids. CDR3 DNA sequence: TGTGCCGTAGGCCGGGACAGCAGGAACAATGAGCAGTTCTTC. Amino acids: CAVGRDSRNNEQFF.

This clonotype showed up many times. The chain combines TRBV20-1 with TRBJ2-5; D unresolved. V lost 0 bases and J 2 bases, leaving 7 bases between the germline ends. This CDR3 spans 13 amino acids. Germline-derived CDR1 and CDR2 are DFQATT and SNEGSKA (reference sequence). The CDR3 sequence is CSARDIRQETQYF. In DNA, the CDR3 is TGCAGTGCTAGAGATATACGTCAAGAGACCCAGTACTTC.

This clonotype was seen a handful of times. The V gene is TRBV10-3, the J gene TRBJ2-5; 7 bases are shared with TRBD1. Germline V gives CDR1 ENHRY, CDR2 SYGVKD. V trimming: 3 bases; J trimming: 7 bases; junction bases outside the gene matches: 11. The CDR3 loop spans 15 amino acids. This CDR3 reads CAISEKTGSVGTQYF. Here the CDR3 DNA reads TGTGCCATCAGTGAAAAGACAGGGAGTGTGGGGACCCAGTACTTC.

This clonotype appeared a single time. This rearrangement joins TRBV6-4 to TRBJ2-2; no clear D gene. With 8 bases removed from V and 1 base from J, the gap between germline ends came to 14 bases. Per the germline V gene, CDR1 is MRHNA and CDR2 is SNTAGT. CDR3 length equals 15 residues. The CDR3 DNA follows: TGTGCCAGCGTGGAAGAGCGTAAGAACACCGGGGAGCTGTTTTTT. Translated: CASVEERKNTGELFF.

The V call is TRBV18, the J call TRBJ2-1; a weak D match, TRBD2 (5 bases). With 5 bases removed from V and 0 bases from J, the gap between germline ends came to 11 bases. The CDR3 consists of 15 residues. CDR1 KGHSH and CDR2 LQKENI come from the germline V gene. DNA for the CDR3: TGTGCCAGCTCAATTAGCGATAACTCCTACAATGAGCAGTTCTTC. It translates to CASSISDNSYNEQFF.

This clonotype was picked up a small number of times. The V gene is TRBV29-1, the J gene TRBJ2-5, with D perhaps matching TRBD1 or TRBD2 (5 bases each). The CDR3 has 14 amino acids. V was shortened by 2 bases and J by 1 base, with 11 bases between the two germline ends. Germline-derived CDR1 and CDR2 are SQVTM and ANQGSEA. This CDR3 is CSVERGGAQETQYF. CDR3 bases: TGCAGCGTTGAACGTGGGGGAGCCCAAGAGACCCAGTACTTC. Full variable domain (outside the CDR3, taken from reference TRBV29-1 and TRBJ2-5): SAVISQKPSRDICQRGTSLTIQCQVDSQVTMMFWYRQQPGQSLTLIATANQGSEATYESGFVIDKFPISRPNLTFSTLTVSNMSPEDSSIYLCSVERGGAQETQYFGPGTRLLVL.